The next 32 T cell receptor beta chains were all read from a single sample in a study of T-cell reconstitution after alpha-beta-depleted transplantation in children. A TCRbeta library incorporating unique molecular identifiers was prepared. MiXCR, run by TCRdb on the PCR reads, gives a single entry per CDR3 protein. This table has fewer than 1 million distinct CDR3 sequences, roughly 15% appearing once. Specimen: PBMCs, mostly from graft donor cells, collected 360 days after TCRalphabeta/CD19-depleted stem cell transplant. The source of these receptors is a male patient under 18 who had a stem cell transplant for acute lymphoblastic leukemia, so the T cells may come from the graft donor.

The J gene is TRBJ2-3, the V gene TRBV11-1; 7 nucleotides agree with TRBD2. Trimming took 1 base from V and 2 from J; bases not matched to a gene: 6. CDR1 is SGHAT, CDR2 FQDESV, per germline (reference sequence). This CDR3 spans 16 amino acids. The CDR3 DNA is TGTGCCAGCAGCTTAGGGACGCGGGAGCACACAGATACGCAGTATTTT. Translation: CASSLGTREHTDTQYF.

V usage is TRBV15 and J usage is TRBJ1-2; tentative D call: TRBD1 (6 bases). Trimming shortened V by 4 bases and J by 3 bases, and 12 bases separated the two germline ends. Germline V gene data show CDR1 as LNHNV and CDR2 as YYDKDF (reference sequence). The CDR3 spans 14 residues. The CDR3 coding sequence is TGTGCCACCAGCATGGGCAGGGGTGACTATGGCTACACCTTC. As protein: CATSMGRGDYGYTF.

The CDR3 region has the DNA TGCAGTGCTCTTCTCAGCGGGAGAGTCACCGGGGAGCTGTTTTTT. Its protein is CSALLSGRVTGELFF. The rearrangement links TRBV20-1 to TRBJ2-2, with 8 bases lining up with TRBD2. The CDR3 runs 15 residues. Germline values: CDR1 DFQATT, CDR2 SNEGSKA (reference sequence). Losses at the gene ends were 5 bases for V and 4 bases for J; bases not matched to a gene: 9.

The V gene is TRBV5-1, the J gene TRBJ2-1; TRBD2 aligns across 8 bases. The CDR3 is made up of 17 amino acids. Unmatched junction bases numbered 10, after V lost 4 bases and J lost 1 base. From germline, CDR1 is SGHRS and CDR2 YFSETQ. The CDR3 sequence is CASSLIIGTRSYNEQFF. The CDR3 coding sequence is TGCGCCAGCAGCCTGATAATCGGGACTAGGTCCTACAATGAGCAGTTCTTC.

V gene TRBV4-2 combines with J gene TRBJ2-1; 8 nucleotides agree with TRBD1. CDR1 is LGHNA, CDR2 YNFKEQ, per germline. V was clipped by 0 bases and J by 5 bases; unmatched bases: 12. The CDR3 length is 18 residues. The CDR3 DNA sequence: TGTGCCAGCAGCCAAGACCCCCCAGGGGGCCCTACCGACAATGAGCAGTTCTTC. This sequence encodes CASSQDPPGGPTDNEQFF.

CDR3 nucleotides: TGTGCCAGCAGCCAACTACAGGGGGCAGCCGCTTTCTTT. This sequence encodes CASSQLQGAAAFF. The chain combines TRBV3-1 with TRBJ1-1; 9 bases are shared with TRBD1. This CDR3 comprises 13 residues. Germline CDR1 reads LGHDT; CDR2 reads YNNKEL (reference sequence). V gave up 2 bases and J gave up 11 bases; unmatched junction bases: 6.

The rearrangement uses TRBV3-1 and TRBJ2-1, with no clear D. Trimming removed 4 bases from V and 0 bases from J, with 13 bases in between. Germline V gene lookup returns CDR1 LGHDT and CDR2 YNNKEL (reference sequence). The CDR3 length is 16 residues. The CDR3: CASSPRTISSYNEQFF. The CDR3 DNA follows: TGTGCCAGCAGCCCCCGTACTATCAGCTCCTACAATGAGCAGTTCTTC.

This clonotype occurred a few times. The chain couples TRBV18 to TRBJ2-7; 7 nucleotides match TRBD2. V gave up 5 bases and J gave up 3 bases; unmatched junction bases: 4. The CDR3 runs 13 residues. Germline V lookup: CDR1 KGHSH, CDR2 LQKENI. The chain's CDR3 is CASSIAGDYEQYF. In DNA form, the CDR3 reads TGTGCCAGCTCAATAGCGGGCGACTACGAGCAGTACTTC.

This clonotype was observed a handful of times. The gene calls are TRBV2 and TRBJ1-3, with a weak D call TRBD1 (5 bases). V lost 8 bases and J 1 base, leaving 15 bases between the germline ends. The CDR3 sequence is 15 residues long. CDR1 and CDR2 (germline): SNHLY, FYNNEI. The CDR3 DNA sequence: TGTGCCAGCTCTTCTCCCGGGGGATCTGGAAACACCATATATTTT. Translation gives CASSSPGGSGNTIYF.

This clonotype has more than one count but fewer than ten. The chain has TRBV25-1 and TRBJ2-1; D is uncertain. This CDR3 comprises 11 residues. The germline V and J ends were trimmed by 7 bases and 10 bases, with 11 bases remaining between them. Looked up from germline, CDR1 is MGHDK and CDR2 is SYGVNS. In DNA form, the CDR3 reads TGTGCCAGCACGAGGATGGGGGAGCAGTTCTTC. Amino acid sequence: CASTRMGEQFF.

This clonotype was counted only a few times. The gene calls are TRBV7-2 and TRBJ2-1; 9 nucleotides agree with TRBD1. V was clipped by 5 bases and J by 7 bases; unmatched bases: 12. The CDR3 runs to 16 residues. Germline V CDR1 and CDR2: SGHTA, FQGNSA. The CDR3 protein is CASSTTHTGGLNEQFF. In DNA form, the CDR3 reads TGTGCCAGCAGCACGACTCACACAGGGGGCCTAAATGAGCAGTTCTTC.

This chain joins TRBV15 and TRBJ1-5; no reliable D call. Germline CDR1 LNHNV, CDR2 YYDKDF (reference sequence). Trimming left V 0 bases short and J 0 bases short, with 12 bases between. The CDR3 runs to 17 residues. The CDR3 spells CATSRDLQSYSNQPQHF. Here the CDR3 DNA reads TGTGCCACCAGCAGAGATCTGCAGAGCTATAGCAATCAGCCCCAGCATTTT.

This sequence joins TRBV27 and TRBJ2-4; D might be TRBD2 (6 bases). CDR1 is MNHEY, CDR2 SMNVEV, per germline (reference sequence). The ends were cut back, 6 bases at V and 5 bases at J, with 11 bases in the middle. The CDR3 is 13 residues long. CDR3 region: CASRVGGENIQYF. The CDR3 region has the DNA TGTGCCAGCAGAGTAGGAGGGGAAAACATTCAGTACTTC.

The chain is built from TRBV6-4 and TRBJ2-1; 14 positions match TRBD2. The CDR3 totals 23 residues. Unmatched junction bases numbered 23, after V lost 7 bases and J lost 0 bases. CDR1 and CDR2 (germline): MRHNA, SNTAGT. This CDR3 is CASTIIWGLAGVTRSSSYNEQFF. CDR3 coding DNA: TGTGCCAGCACCATTATCTGGGGACTAGCGGGAGTAACACGTTCGAGCTCCTACAATGAGCAGTTCTTC.

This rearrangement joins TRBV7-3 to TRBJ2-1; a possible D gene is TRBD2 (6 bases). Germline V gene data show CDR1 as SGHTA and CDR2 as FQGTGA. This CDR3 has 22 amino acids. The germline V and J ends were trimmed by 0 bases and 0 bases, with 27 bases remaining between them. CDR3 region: CASSLTRRGLHPPLSSYNEQFF. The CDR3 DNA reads TGTGCCAGCAGCTTAACACGGAGGGGACTCCACCCACCCCTTAGCTCCTACAATGAGCAGTTCTTC.

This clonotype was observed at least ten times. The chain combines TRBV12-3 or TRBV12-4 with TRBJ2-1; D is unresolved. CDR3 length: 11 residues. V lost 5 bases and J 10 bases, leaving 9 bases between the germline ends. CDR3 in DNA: TGTGCCAGCAGTCTCGCGGCCGAGCAGTTCTTC. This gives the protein CASSLAAEQFF.

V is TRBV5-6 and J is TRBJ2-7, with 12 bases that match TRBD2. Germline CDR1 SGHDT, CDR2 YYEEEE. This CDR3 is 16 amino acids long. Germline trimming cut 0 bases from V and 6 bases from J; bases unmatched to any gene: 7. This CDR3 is CASSLALAGGLREQYF. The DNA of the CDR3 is TGTGCCAGCAGCTTGGCACTAGCGGGAGGCCTTCGCGAGCAGTACTTC. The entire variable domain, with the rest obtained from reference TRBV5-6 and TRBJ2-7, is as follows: DAGVTQSPTHLIKTRGQQVTLRCSPKSGHDTVSWYQQALGQGPQFIFQYYEEEERQRGNFPDRFSGHQFPNYSSELNVNALLLGDSALYLCASSLALAGGLREQYFGPGTRLTVT.

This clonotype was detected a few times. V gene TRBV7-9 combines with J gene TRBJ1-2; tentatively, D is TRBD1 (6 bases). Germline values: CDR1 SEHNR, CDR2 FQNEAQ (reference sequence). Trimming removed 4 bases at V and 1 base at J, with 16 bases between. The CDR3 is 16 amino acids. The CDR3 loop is CASSSIGQNLNYGYTF. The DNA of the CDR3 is TGTGCCAGCAGCTCAATTGGACAGAACCTTAACTATGGCTACACCTTC.

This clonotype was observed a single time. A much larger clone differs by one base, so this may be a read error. Here the CDR3 reads CSARPYYKQYF. For the CDR3, the DNA is TGCAGTGCTAGGCCTTATTACAAGCAGTACTTC. V and J are TRBV20-1 and TRBJ2-7; D ambiguous. V was pared by 3 bases and J by 8 bases, with 11 bases between. CDR1 is DFQATT and CDR2 is SNEGSKA in the germline V gene (reference sequence). CDR3 length: 11 residues.

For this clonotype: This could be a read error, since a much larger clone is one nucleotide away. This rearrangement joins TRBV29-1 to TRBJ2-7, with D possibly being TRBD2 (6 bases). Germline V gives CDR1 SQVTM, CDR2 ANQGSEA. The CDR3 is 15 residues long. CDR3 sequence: CSVELLSGPVAEHYF. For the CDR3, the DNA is TGCAGCGTTGAGTTACTTTCGGGCCCAGTAGCGGAGCACTACTTC.

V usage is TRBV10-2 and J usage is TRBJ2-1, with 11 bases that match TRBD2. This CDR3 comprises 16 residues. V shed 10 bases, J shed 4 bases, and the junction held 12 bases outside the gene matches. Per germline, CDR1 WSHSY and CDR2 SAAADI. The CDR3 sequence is CATWEGLAGGYNEQFF. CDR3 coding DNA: TGCGCCACCTGGGAGGGGCTAGCGGGGGGATACAATGAGCAGTTCTTC.

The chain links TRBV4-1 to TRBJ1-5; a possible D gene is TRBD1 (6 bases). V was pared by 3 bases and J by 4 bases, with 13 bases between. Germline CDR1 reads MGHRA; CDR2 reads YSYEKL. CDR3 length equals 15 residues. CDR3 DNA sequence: TGCGCCAGCAGCCACCCCGACAGGAAGAATCAGCCCCAGCATTTT. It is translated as CASSHPDRKNQPQHF.

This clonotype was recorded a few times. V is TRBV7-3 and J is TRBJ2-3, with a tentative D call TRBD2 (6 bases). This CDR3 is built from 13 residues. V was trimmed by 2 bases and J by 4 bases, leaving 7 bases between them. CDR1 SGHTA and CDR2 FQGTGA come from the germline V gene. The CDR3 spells CASSLREPDTQYF. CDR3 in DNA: TGTGCCAGCAGCTTACGGGAGCCAGATACGCAGTATTTT.

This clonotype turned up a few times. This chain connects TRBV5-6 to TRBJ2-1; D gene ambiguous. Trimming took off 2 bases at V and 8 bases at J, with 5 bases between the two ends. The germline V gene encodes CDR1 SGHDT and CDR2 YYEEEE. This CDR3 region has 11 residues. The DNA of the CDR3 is TGTGCCAGCAGCTTCTATCATGAGCAGTTCTTC. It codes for CASSFYHEQFF.

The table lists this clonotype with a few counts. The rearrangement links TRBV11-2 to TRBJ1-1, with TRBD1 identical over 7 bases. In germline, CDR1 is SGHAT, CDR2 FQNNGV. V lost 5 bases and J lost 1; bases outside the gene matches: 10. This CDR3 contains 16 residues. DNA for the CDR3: TGTGCCAGCAGCCCAGGGGGATGGGACAGGAACACTGAAGCTTTCTTT. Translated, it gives CASSPGGWDRNTEAFF.

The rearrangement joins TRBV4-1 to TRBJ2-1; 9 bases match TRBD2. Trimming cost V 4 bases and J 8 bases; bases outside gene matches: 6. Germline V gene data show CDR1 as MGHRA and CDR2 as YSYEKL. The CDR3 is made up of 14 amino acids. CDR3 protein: CASSLGTSQYEQFF. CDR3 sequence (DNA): TGCGCCAGCAGCCTCGGGACTAGCCAGTATGAGCAGTTCTTC.

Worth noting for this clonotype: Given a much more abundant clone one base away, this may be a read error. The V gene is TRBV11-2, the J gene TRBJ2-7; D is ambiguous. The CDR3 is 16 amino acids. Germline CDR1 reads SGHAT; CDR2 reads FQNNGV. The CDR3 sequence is CSSSLKKREPSYEQYF. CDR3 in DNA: TGTTCCAGCAGCTTAAAGAAAAGGGAACCGTCCTACGAGCAGTACTTC.

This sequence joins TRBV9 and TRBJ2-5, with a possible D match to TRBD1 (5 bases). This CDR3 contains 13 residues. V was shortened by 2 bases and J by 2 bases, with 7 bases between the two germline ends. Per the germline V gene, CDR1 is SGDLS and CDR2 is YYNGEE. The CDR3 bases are TGTGCCAGCAGCGTCCCAGGGCAAGAGACCCAGTACTTC. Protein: CASSVPGQETQYF.

CDR3 nucleotides: TGTGCCAGCAGGACAGGGGGCGGCGGAAATGAGCAGTTCTTC. Protein product: CASRTGGGGNEQFF. The rearrangement uses TRBV2 and TRBJ2-1; 10 nucleotides agree with TRBD1. The CDR3 has 14 residues. The V gene end was trimmed by 6 bases and the J gene end by 7 bases; junction bases not matched to a gene: 6. The germline V gene encodes CDR1 SNHLY and CDR2 FYNNEI.

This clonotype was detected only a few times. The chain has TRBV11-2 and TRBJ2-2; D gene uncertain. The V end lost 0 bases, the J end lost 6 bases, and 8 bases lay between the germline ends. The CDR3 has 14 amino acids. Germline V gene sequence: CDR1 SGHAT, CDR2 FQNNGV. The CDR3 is CASSLDQIAGELFF. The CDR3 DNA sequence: TGTGCCAGCAGCTTAGACCAAATTGCCGGGGAGCTGTTTTTT.

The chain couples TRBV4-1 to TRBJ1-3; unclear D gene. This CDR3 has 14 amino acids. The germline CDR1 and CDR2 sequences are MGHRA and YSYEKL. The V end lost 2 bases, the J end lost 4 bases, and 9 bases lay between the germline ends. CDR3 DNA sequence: TGCGCCAGCAGCCAACCTGCCCTAGGAAACACCATATATTTT. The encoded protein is CASSQPALGNTIYF.

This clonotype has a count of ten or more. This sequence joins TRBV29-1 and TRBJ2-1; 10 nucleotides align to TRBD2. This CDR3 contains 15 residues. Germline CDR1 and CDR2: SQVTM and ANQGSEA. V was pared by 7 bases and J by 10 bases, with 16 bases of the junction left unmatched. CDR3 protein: CSAVPGLAGAGEQFF. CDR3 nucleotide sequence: TGCAGCGCTGTCCCTGGGCTAGCGGGAGCAGGAGAGCAGTTCTTC.